This passage covers 25 T cell receptor beta chains from one sample sequenced in a study of neurological immune-mediated disorders (dated by TCRdb to between 2017 and 2020). The receptor library was made with 5' RACE. TCRdb records Illumina HiSeq 2500 as the sequencer. TCRdb ran its own pipeline on the public reads, namely fastp trimming at Q25 and MiXCR clone calling, and kept in-frame beta chains. Identical CDR3 proteins give one entry, which carries the most common genes and DNA. The sample contains 80,000 to 100,000 distinct CDR3 sequences, under 4.5% of them found a single time. Together, the top ten hold about 3% of the sample. The source material was PBMCs. The receptors were sampled from a woman aged 50 to 60 with multiple sclerosis.

In its sample, this clonotype was seen many times. This chain uses TRBV12-3 or TRBV12-4 with TRBJ2-7, with TRBD1 matching 7 bases. Losses at the gene ends were 4 bases for V and 3 bases for J; bases not matched to a gene: 6. This CDR3 is built from 14 residues. The CDR3 region is CASSSTGENYEQYF. The CDR3 DNA sequence: TGTGCCAGCAGTTCCACAGGGGAAAACTACGAGCAGTACTTC.

This clonotype occurred many times. J is TRBJ1-1 and V is TRBV12-3 or TRBV12-4; D gene uncertain. This CDR3 comprises 14 residues. With 2 bases removed from V and 0 bases from J, the gap between germline ends came to 7 bases. The CDR3 DNA sequence: TGTGCCAGCAGTTTAAGTCCTATGAACACTGAAGCTTTCTTT. It translates to CASSLSPMNTEAFF.

This clonotype was found many times. The rearrangement links TRBV20-1 to TRBJ2-1; D gene ambiguous. The V gene's germline CDR1 is DFQATT and CDR2 SNEGSKA (reference sequence). Trimming stripped 1 base from V and 3 bases from J, with 22 bases between. CDR3 size: 18 residues. Here the CDR3 DNA reads TGCAGTGCTAGAGGTTCTCCTATAAACCCCACCAGCTACAATGAGCAGTTCTTC. Translating it yields CSARGSPINPTSYNEQFF.

There are many counts of this clonotype. The chain has TRBV12-3 or TRBV12-4 and TRBJ2-5; the match to TRBD2 covers 14 bases. The CDR3 is 15 amino acids. V was pared by 6 bases and J by 5 bases, with 5 bases of the junction left unmatched. The CDR3 protein is CASSLGLAGAETQYF. CDR3 DNA sequence: TGTGCCAGCAGCCTGGGACTAGCGGGGGCGGAGACCCAGTACTTC.

In this sample, this clonotype turned up many times. This chain links TRBV20-1 with TRBJ2-1, with D perhaps matching TRBD2 (7 bases). Germline V gene sequence: CDR1 DFQATT, CDR2 SNEGSKA (reference sequence). This CDR3 region has 16 residues. V lost 3 bases to trimming and J lost 9 bases, with 24 bases between them. In DNA form, the CDR3 reads TGCAGTGCTAGTCCCCGTGGGGGGGGGCCTCTCGTTGAGCAGTTCTTC. It encodes CSASPRGGGPLVEQFF.

At least ten counts were recorded for this clonotype. The V and J genes are TRBV5-1 and TRBJ1-1; no clear D. Trimming removed 2 bases from V and 0 bases from J, with 8 bases in between. The CDR3 extends over 14 amino acids. Germline V gene lookup returns CDR1 SGHRS and CDR2 YFSETQ. Here the CDR3 reads CASSLSGLNTEAFF. The CDR3 nucleotides read TGCGCCAGCAGCTTATCTGGGCTGAACACTGAAGCTTTCTTT.

Ten or more counts support this clonotype. The chain links TRBV7-2 to TRBJ2-3, with D perhaps TRBD1 (5 bases). The CDR3 has 16 residues. CDR1 is SGHTA and CDR2 is FQGNSA in the germline V gene. Deletions cut 1 base from V and 4 bases from J, with 15 bases between. The CDR3 here is CASSLVFRVGADTQYF. CDR3 coding DNA: TGTGCCAGCAGCTTAGTTTTCAGGGTTGGTGCAGATACGCAGTATTTT. Based on the CDR3 plus reference TRBV7-2 and TRBJ2-3, the full variable domain is GAGVSQSPSNKVTEKGKDVELRCDPISGHTALYWYRQSLGQGLEFLIYFQGNSAPDKSGLPSDRFSAERTGGSVSTLTIQRTQQEDSAVYLCASSLVFRVGADTQYFGPGTRLTVL.

This clonotype was picked up many times. The chain carries TRBV27 and TRBJ2-2; the match to TRBD2 covers 10 bases. Germline trimming cut 1 base from V and 5 bases from J; bases unmatched to any gene: 7. There are 17 residues in the CDR3. From germline, CDR1 is MNHEY and CDR2 SMNVEV (reference sequence). Here the CDR3 reads CASSLYSSGGWTGELFF. For the CDR3, the DNA is TGTGCCAGCAGTTTATATTCTAGCGGGGGTTGGACCGGGGAGCTGTTTTTT.

This clonotype has at least ten counts. The rearrangement joins TRBV7-2 to TRBJ2-3; 14 positions match TRBD2. There are 18 residues in the CDR3. Germline CDR1 is SGHTA and CDR2 is FQGNSA. With V trimmed by 9 bases and J by 0 bases, 11 bases remained unmatched. The CDR3 here is CASTTSGGAFRSTDTQYF. DNA for the CDR3: TGTGCCAGTACGACTAGCGGGGGGGCGTTCCGCAGCACAGATACGCAGTATTTT.

This clonotype occurred many times. V and J are TRBV4-1 and TRBJ1-5; D gene unclear. V lost 1 base to trimming and J lost 6 bases, with 13 bases between them. Germline assignment: CDR1 MGHRA and CDR2 YSYEKL. The CDR3 runs 15 residues. The CDR3 DNA reads TGCGCCAGCAGCCAAGGGGGAGCAGGAGGTCAGCCCCAGCATTTT. Residues: CASSQGGAGGQPQHF.

This clonotype came up many times. V gene TRBV20-1 combines with J gene TRBJ2-1, with 7 bases matching TRBD2. Trimming took 3 bases from V and 9 from J; bases not matched to a gene: 11. This CDR3 comprises 14 residues. Germline V CDR1 and CDR2: DFQATT, SNEGSKA (reference sequence). CDR3 DNA sequence: TGCAGTGCTAGGATAGCGGGCTGGAGGGGTGAGCAGTTCTTC. Protein product: CSARIAGWRGEQFF.

This clonotype was seen many times. The CDR3 is CASSYRLDTEAFF. Written as DNA, the CDR3 is TGTGCCAGCAGCTACCGCCTGGACACTGAAGCTTTCTTT. The V and J genes are TRBV7-9 and TRBJ1-1; D unresolved. CDR1 is SEHNR and CDR2 is FQNEAQ in the germline V gene (reference sequence). The CDR3 sequence is 13 residues long. Trimming shortened V by 4 bases and J by 3 bases, and 9 bases separated the two germline ends.

This clonotype was seen many times. J is TRBJ1-6 and V is TRBV12-3 or TRBV12-4; D call uncertain. V was clipped by 4 bases and J by 9 bases, with 10 bases between them. This CDR3 contains 13 residues. The CDR3: CASSSQNLSPLHF. The CDR3 DNA reads TGTGCCAGCAGTTCCCAAAATCTTTCACCCCTCCACTTT.

This clonotype came up a few times. The genes are TRBV4-3 and TRBJ1-6; no definite D call. Germline V gene sequence: CDR1 LGHNA, CDR2 YSLEER. The CDR3 runs to 15 residues. V lost 2 bases and J lost 9, with 14 bases in between. CDR3 amino acids: CASSQSRQIGSPLHF. DNA of the CDR3: TGCGCCAGCAGCCAATCTCGTCAGATCGGTTCACCCCTCCACTTT.

This clonotype has a count of ten or more. The chain is built from TRBV7-2 and TRBJ2-3; 8 bases line up with TRBD1. J was trimmed by 0 bases and V by 4 bases; bases with no gene match: 3. The CDR3 consists of 15 residues. In germline, CDR1 is SGHTA, CDR2 FQGNSA. The CDR3 is CASSYRQGSTDTQYF. CDR3 in DNA: TGTGCCAGCAGCTATCGACAGGGGAGCACAGATACGCAGTATTTT.

Of note for this clonotype: A much larger clone sits a single nucleotide away, making a read error possible. V is TRBV7-9 and J is TRBJ2-1, with D perhaps matching TRBD1 (6 bases). The germline V gene encodes CDR1 SEHNR and CDR2 FQNEAQ (reference sequence). The CDR3 is 16 amino acids. The CDR3 here is CASSSKTRQVYNAQFF. As DNA, the CDR3 is TGTGCCAGCAGCTCCAAGACGAGACAGGTTTACAATGCGCAGTTCTTC.

The genes are TRBV5-1 and TRBJ2-3, with 9 bases aligning to TRBD2. CDR3 length: 15 amino acids. CDR1 is SGHRS, CDR2 YFSETQ, per germline. After removal of 7 bases from V and 4 bases from J, the junction contained 10 bases not matched to a gene. The CDR3 region is CASSLGTSLPDTQYF. In nucleotides, the CDR3 is TGCGCCAGCTCGCTGGGGACTAGCTTGCCAGATACGCAGTATTTT. The whole variable domain, remainder taken from reference TRBV5-1 and TRBJ2-3, is KAGVTQTPRYLIKTRGQQVTLSCSPISGHRSVSWYQQTPGQGLQFLFEYFSETQRNKGNFPGRFSGRQFSNSRSEMNVSTLELGDSALYLCASSLGTSLPDTQYFGPGTRLTVL.

This clonotype has a handful of counts. The rearrangement uses TRBV25-1 and TRBJ1-6; D remains ambiguous. V dropped 3 bases and J dropped 7 bases, with 7 bases sitting between them. This CDR3 spans 13 amino acids. CDR1 and CDR2 (germline): MGHDK, SYGVNS. The CDR3 DNA is TGTGCCAGCAGTGACAGACGGAATTCACCCCTCCACTTT. Its protein is CASSDRRNSPLHF.

This clonotype was seen many times. This chain joins TRBV15 and TRBJ1-1; no reliable D call. Per the germline V gene, CDR1 is LNHNV and CDR2 is YYDKDF (reference sequence). V was shortened by 0 bases and J by 1 base, with 9 bases between the two germline ends. The CDR3 spans 15 residues. The CDR3 region has the DNA TGTGCCACCAGCAGAGATTTGAAGGGGAACACTGAAGCTTTCTTT. Its protein is CATSRDLKGNTEAFF.

This clonotype came up many times. The rearrangement uses TRBV5-1 and TRBJ2-3; 8 bases fit TRBD1. Germline CDR1 is SGHRS and CDR2 is YFSETQ. After removal of 3 bases from V and 2 bases from J, the junction contained 8 bases not matched to a gene. The CDR3 spans 16 residues. The CDR3 DNA follows: TGCGCCAGCAGCTACCTGGACAGGGCCTCCACAGATACGCAGTATTTT. It encodes CASSYLDRASTDTQYF.

There are many counts of this clonotype. This chain links TRBV20-1 with TRBJ2-7; the match to TRBD1 covers 11 bases. The trim removed 5 bases at V and 1 base at J, leaving 4 bases unmatched. Germline CDR1 reads DFQATT; CDR2 reads SNEGSKA (reference sequence). The CDR3 is 14 residues long. The chain's CDR3 is CSAHGTGGSYEQYF. CDR3 DNA: TGCAGTGCTCATGGGACAGGGGGGTCCTACGAGCAGTACTTC.

This clonotype was observed at least ten times. The V call is TRBV4-1, the J call TRBJ1-2, with D possibly being TRBD1 (5 bases). V shed 0 bases and J shed 8 bases, with 19 bases lying between them. The CDR3 is 16 residues long. The germline CDR1 and CDR2 sequences are MGHRA and YSYEKL. The chain's CDR3 is CASSQDTAGTGSGYTF. CDR3 in DNA: TGCGCCAGCAGCCAAGATACGGCAGGGACGGGAAGCGGCTACACCTTC.

This clonotype was observed at least ten times. V usage is TRBV25-1 and J usage is TRBJ1-1, with D tentatively TRBD1 (5 bases). The germline CDR1 and CDR2 sequences are MGHDK and SYGVNS. The germline V and J ends were trimmed by 7 bases and 1 base, with 10 bases remaining between them. The CDR3 spans 13 residues. The CDR3 sequence: CASMRDGNTEAFF. CDR3 coding DNA: TGTGCCAGCATGAGGGACGGGAACACTGAAGCTTTCTTT.

This clonotype was recorded many times. The chain combines TRBV5-1 with TRBJ2-7, with 12 bases that match TRBD2. V gave up 4 bases and J gave up 0 bases; unmatched junction bases: 2. The CDR3 is 15 residues long. Germline V gives CDR1 SGHRS, CDR2 YFSETQ. In DNA form, the CDR3 reads TGCGCCAGCAGCAAGACTAGCGGGAGCTCCTACGAGCAGTACTTC. Amino acid sequence: CASSKTSGSSYEQYF.

This clonotype was counted ten times or more. The gene calls are TRBV10-2 and TRBJ2-5; weak D call: TRBD2 (6 bases). The CDR3 totals 13 residues. Germline assignment: CDR1 WSHSY and CDR2 SAAADI. V shed 6 bases and J shed 4 bases, with 12 bases lying between them. As DNA, the CDR3 is TGCGCCAGCAGGAGGGAGGTCCTAGAGACCCAGTACTTC. This sequence encodes CASRREVLETQYF.